This T cell receptor beta chain was sequenced for a study of spatial heterogeneity in lung cancer (dated by TCRdb to 2018 to 2020). For the wider study: Beta-chain transcripts were consistently detected in greater numbers than alpha-chain transcripts, which likely reflects a higher abundance of beta-chain transcripts. In tumor regions, TCR transcript counts showed a strong correlation with a T cell transcriptional module score derived from matched bulk RNA-seq. In the raw uncorrected reads, each unique combination of TCR and UMI appeared on average more than ten times. In non-small cell lung cancer, the study quantitatively compared TCR alpha and beta repertoires across several tumor regions, matched nontumor lung, and blood. Nonsynonymous mutation counts, determined by whole-exome sequencing of tumor tissue, were related to TCR repertoire features. Both alpha and beta chains were TCR-sequenced in approximately 200 tumor regions, roughly 70 matched nontumor lung samples and some 56 PBMC samples obtained at surgery.

Overall study results and their limits: The number of expanded intratumoral alpha and beta TCRs correlated with the tumor nonsynonymous mutation count. Confirming at a functional level the hypothesis that regional TCRs recognize regional mutations was considered to require additional single-cell paired TCR alpha and beta sequencing. TCR-seq coverage of tumor T cells was estimated at only roughly 6.5% for alpha chains and around 13% for beta chains. Counts of ubiquitous and regional expanded TCRs were found to correlate with counts of ubiquitous and regional nonsynonymous mutations, respectively.

This clonotype came up many times. Its antigen is currently not known. Per-nucleotide qualities are absent, and no much larger clonotype sits a single base away. The library was generated by 5' RACE. The run used a NextSeq 500. In the TCR library protocol, a unique molecular identifier was attached to each TCR cDNA molecule so that PCR and sequencing errors could be corrected. The original pipeline was this. Decombinator tools were used for TCR identification, UMI-based error correction and CDR3 extraction. Expanded TCRs were defined as those above a frequency of 2 per 1,000, corresponding to the top 1% of the tumor frequency distribution. Expanded tumor TCRs were classed as regional if statistically deemed absent (corrected P<0.05) from at least one tumor region, otherwise ubiquitous. Renyi diversity was calculated using the R vegan package after each repertoire was subsampled 100 times to 5,000 TCRs. CDR3 similarity networks were constructed using string-kernel similarity of amino acid triplets, with links drawn between CDR3s whose pairwise similarity was above 0.82. TCRdb reworked the public reads: Q25 trimming with fastp, MiXCR clone assembly, productive beta chains retained. Merged by CDR3 protein, the rows form single entries marked with the most common genes and DNA. V and J calls and clone size were set by TCRdb, not the authors. The sample includes about 100,000 distinct CDR3 sequences, with nearly 4.5% observed a single time. The top ten hold around 20% of the sample.

According to the germline V gene, CDR1 reads SQVTM and CDR2 reads ANQGSEA. V lost 5 bases and J lost 5 bases; the stretch between them is 21 bases long. Reading from cysteine to phenylalanine, the CDR3 counts 15 amino acids. Only the CDR3 DNA stays, 45 bases, in frame from base 1. Reading the label with the study, this specimen's time point is: sample taken at primary tumor resection. Donors were some 67 patients with early-stage, untreated non-small cell lung cancer from the lung TRACERx cohort. TCR sequencing used whole RNA extracted from tumor and nontumor lung tissue, or from cryopreserved PBMC samples, without cell sorting. Only patients with enough RNA available from two or more tumor regions were chosen for TCR sequencing. Before being selected, tumor and adjacent nontumor lung specimens were reviewed by a lung pathologist.

Here the sequenced sample was lung tumor tissue, taken at surgery. The V gene is TRBV29-1 and the J gene is TRBJ1-1, with no reliable assignment of the D segment. This receptor was taken from a male donor with early-stage non-small cell lung cancer. The bases read TGCAGCGTTCGCCCCCCAGTTGGGCCAATTACTGAAGCTTTCTTT. Translated, this gives CSVRPPVGPITEAFF. Where the CDR3 stops, the reference TRBV29-1 and TRBJ1-1 genes take over; the full variable domain is SAVISQKPSRDICQRGTSLTIQCQVDSQVTMMFWYRQQPGQSLTLIATANQGSEATYESGFVIDKFPISRPNLTFSTLTVSNMSPEDSSIYLCSVRPPVGPITEAFFGQGTRLTVV.